The 23 T cell receptor beta chains reported below all come from one sample, sequenced in a study of regulatory T cells in long-lasting Graves disease. HTBI primers from iRepertoire and Arm-PCR of CDR3 regions yielded the TCR beta libraries. One entry per CDR3 protein, called by TCRdb with MiXCR from the multiplex PCR reads. This table has 440,000 or so distinct CDR3 sequences, under 15% appearing once. Time point in this sample: newly diagnosed GD, antithyroid drugs for less than 3 months. Construction of the TCR library relied on RNA isolated from PBMCs. These sequences were also reported in another study, on T cells in Graves' hyperthyroidism and ophthalmopathy.

The source was peripheral blood mononuclear cells (PBMCs), collected at new diagnosis, from a patient treated with antithyroid drugs. These receptors originate from a woman under 40 with Graves disease.

Ten or more counts support this clonotype. V gene TRBV11-2 combines with J gene TRBJ2-7; the match to TRBD1 covers 8 bases. Germline CDR1 and CDR2: SGHAT and FQNNGV. With 1 base clipped from V and 3 bases from J, the junction kept 2 bases outside the gene matches. The CDR3 loop spans 14 amino acids. In DNA form, the CDR3 reads TGTGCCAGCAGCTTAGGACAGGGGATCTACGAGCAGTACTTC. Encoded protein: CASSLGQGIYEQYF.

The sample holds many counts of this clonotype. The gene calls are TRBV14 and TRBJ2-7; no firm D call. V was pared by 0 bases and J by 2 bases, with 8 bases between. The CDR3 spans 14 residues. Germline CDR1 reads SGHDN; CDR2 reads FVKESK. The CDR3 coding sequence is TGTGCCAGCAGCCAAGAAAATCCGGCCTACGAGCAGTACTTC. This translates into CASSQENPAYEQYF.

This clonotype was seen many times. The chain recombines TRBV29-1 with TRBJ2-3; D is undetermined. The V end lost 3 bases, the J end lost 3 bases, and 4 bases lay between the germline ends. Germline V CDR1 and CDR2: SQVTM, ANQGSEA. The CDR3 runs to 11 residues. CDR3 amino acids: CSVDWTDTQYF. The CDR3 DNA reads TGCAGCGTTGATTGGACAGATACGCAGTATTTT.

The V gene is TRBV20-1, the J gene TRBJ2-5; the match to TRBD2 covers 8 bases. This CDR3 comprises 16 residues. The germline V gene has CDR1 DFQATT and CDR2 SNEGSKA (reference sequence). Written as DNA, the CDR3 is TGCAGCGCCCTCTCAGCGGGAGAGGCGGTCGGAGAGACCCAGTACTTC. It specifies CSALSAGEAVGETQYF.

This clonotype has a count of ten or more. The V and J genes are TRBV11-2 and TRBJ2-1; TRBD2 aligns across 7 bases. V was pared by 0 bases and J by 9 bases, with 5 bases of the junction left unmatched. This CDR3 spans 14 amino acids. CDR1 and CDR2 from the germline V gene are SGHAT and FQNNGV. CDR3 loop: CASSLDAGESEQFF. Written as DNA, the CDR3 is TGTGCCAGCAGCTTAGACGCGGGAGAGAGTGAGCAGTTCTTC.

This clonotype was found many times. The gene calls are TRBV2 and TRBJ2-7; no reliable D call. V was clipped by 3 bases and J by 0 bases, with 9 bases between them. Germline V CDR1 and CDR2: SNHLY, FYNNEI. The CDR3 is made up of 14 amino acids. The CDR3 nucleotides are TGTGCCAGCAGTGATCCCAGAATCTCCTACGAGCAGTACTTC. As protein: CASSDPRISYEQYF.

This clonotype was seen many times. This sequence joins TRBV20-1 and TRBJ1-6, with TRBD1 matching 7 bases. The J segment lost 3 bases and the V segment lost 6 bases, leaving 8 bases of the junction unmatched. The CDR3 length is 15 residues. CDR1 is DFQATT, CDR2 SNEGSKA, per germline (reference sequence). The CDR3 DNA is TGCAGTGCCCCGACCGGGACAGTCTATAATTCACCCCTCCACTTT. Translated, it gives CSAPTGTVYNSPLHF.

This chain connects TRBV20-1 to TRBJ2-7; D may correspond to TRBD1 or TRBD2 (5 bases each). CDR1 and CDR2 from the germline V gene are DFQATT and SNEGSKA (reference sequence). Trimming removed 6 bases from V and 9 bases from J, with 21 bases in between. This CDR3 contains 13 residues. CDR3 sequence: CSANPGTPAGQYF. CDR3 DNA sequence: TGCAGTGCAAACCCCGGGACGCCTGCCGGGCAGTACTTC.

This clonotype was picked up many times. The V gene is TRBV11-2, the J gene TRBJ2-7, with TRBD2 as a possible D gene (5 bases). The CDR3 runs 13 residues. Germline V gene data show CDR1 as SGHAT and CDR2 as FQNNGV. V was trimmed by 5 bases and J by 1 base, leaving 9 bases between them. The CDR3 DNA is TGTGCCAGCAGCCCGGCGGGTTCCTACGAGCAGTACTTC. It yields the protein CASSPAGSYEQYF.

The table lists this clonotype with a few counts. The chain links TRBV20-1 to TRBJ2-3; 8 nucleotides match TRBD2. The CDR3 is 13 residues long. CDR1 is DFQATT, CDR2 SNEGSKA, per germline (reference sequence). The V segment lost 5 bases and the J segment 2 bases; nucleotides outside the gene matches: 3. CDR3 in amino acids: CSAPTSATDTQYF. The CDR3, as DNA: TGCAGTGCTCCGACTAGCGCCACAGATACGCAGTATTTT.

The chain joins TRBV5-6 to TRBJ1-2, with a tentative D call TRBD1 (6 bases). V lost 3 bases, J lost 2 bases, and 20 bases lay in between. Germline assignment: CDR1 SGHDT and CDR2 YYEEEE. The CDR3 covers 17 residues. The CDR3 reads CASSSLADRTRNYGYTF. The DNA for the CDR3 is TGTGCCAGCAGCTCCCTCGCCGACAGGACAAGAAACTATGGCTACACCTTC.

The chain has TRBV2 and TRBJ1-3; 10 bases fit TRBD1. The CDR3 is 16 amino acids. Germline-derived CDR1 and CDR2 are SNHLY and FYNNEI. With V trimmed by 6 bases and J by 2 bases, 7 bases remained unmatched. CDR3 sequence reads: CASRRRQGAPGNTIYF. The CDR3 nucleotides are TGTGCCAGCAGGAGGAGACAGGGGGCGCCTGGAAACACCATATATTTT.

The chain combines TRBV18 with TRBJ1-2, with D unresolved. Germline assignment: CDR1 KGHSH and CDR2 LQKENI. V was shortened by 4 bases and J by 3 bases, with 18 bases between the two germline ends. This CDR3 contains 16 residues. The CDR3 DNA reads TGTGCCAGCTCACTGACCAAGGGCCTCGTCTACTATGGCTACACCTTC. Its translation: CASSLTKGLVYYGYTF.

J is TRBJ2-7 and V is TRBV27, with 13 positions matching TRBD2. Germline V lookup: CDR1 MNHEY, CDR2 SMNVEV (reference sequence). This CDR3 has 17 residues. V was clipped by 6 bases and J by 3 bases; unmatched bases: 11. The CDR3 DNA reads as TGTGCCAGCAGCCAACCCGGACTAGCGGGAGAATACTACGAGCAGTACTTC. Translating it yields CASSQPGLAGEYYEQYF.

This clonotype was seen ten or more times. The chain is built from TRBV6-5 and TRBJ2-5; possible D gene TRBD1, 6 bases. Trimming removed 0 bases from V and 5 bases from J, with 16 bases in between. Looked up from germline, CDR1 is MNHEY and CDR2 is SVGAGI. The CDR3 covers 16 residues. The DNA for the CDR3 is TGTGCCAGCAGTTACTCCAGGGACACCGTGTCCGAGACCCAGTACTTC. Amino acids: CASSYSRDTVSETQYF.

This clonotype has ten or more counts. This chain connects TRBV11-2 to TRBJ2-3; D ambiguous. The germline V gene has CDR1 SGHAT and CDR2 FQNNGV. V gave up 8 bases and J gave up 7 bases, with 10 bases separating them. This CDR3 has 11 amino acids. The CDR3 protein is CASGLSNTQYF. The CDR3 DNA reads TGTGCCAGCGGGCTTTCCAATACGCAGTATTTT.

In this sample, this clonotype turned up a few times. The chain is built from TRBV6-5 and TRBJ2-2, with a tentative D call TRBD1 (5 bases). Germline V gene sequence: CDR1 MNHEY, CDR2 SVGAGI. V was cut by 0 bases and J by 5 bases, with 16 bases left in between. This CDR3 has 17 amino acids. The CDR3 loop reads CASSYSYRIWGTGELFF. The CDR3 DNA sequence: TGTGCCAGCAGTTACTCGTACAGGATTTGGGGAACCGGGGAGCTGTTTTTT.

The chain carries TRBV19 and TRBJ2-3, with D unclear. The CDR3 sequence is 16 residues long. V was trimmed by 1 base and J by 0 bases, leaving 11 bases between them. In germline, CDR1 is LNHDA, CDR2 SQIVND (reference sequence). The CDR3 DNA reads as TGTGCCAGTAGTATAGCGGCAGGCACCAGCACAGATACGCAGTATTTT. Translated: CASSIAAGTSTDTQYF.

This clonotype was seen repeatedly, ten times or more. The CDR3 DNA follows: TGTGCCAGCTCACCATCGATCGGGACCGCCTACGAGCAGTACTTC. This translates into CASSPSIGTAYEQYF. The gene calls are TRBV18 and TRBJ2-7; D may match TRBD1 or TRBD2 (5 bases each). There are 15 residues in the CDR3. Trimming removed 2 bases from V and 2 bases from J, with 13 bases in between. The V gene's germline CDR1 is KGHSH and CDR2 LQKENI.

V usage is TRBV5-1 and J usage is TRBJ1-1; D remains ambiguous. CDR1 and CDR2 (germline): SGHRS, YFSETQ. The V end was cut by 3 bases, the J end by 10 bases, with 16 bases between. This CDR3 comprises 13 residues. CDR3 in amino acids: CASSSDDFRRAFF. The CDR3 coding sequence is TGCGCCAGCAGCTCTGACGATTTTAGGCGAGCTTTCTTT.

The chain joins TRBV29-1 to TRBJ2-1; TRBD1 matches 7 bases. The CDR3 has 11 amino acids. Germline CDR1 and CDR2: SQVTM and ANQGSEA. Trimming at V came to 3 bases and at J to 7 bases, leaving 0 bases not matched to a gene. DNA for the CDR3: TGCAGCGTTGACAGGGGGAATGAGCAGTTCTTC. Encoded protein: CSVDRGNEQFF.

This clonotype was recorded many times. The chain has TRBV27 and TRBJ2-7; unclear D gene. V lost 6 bases and J 2 bases, leaving 17 bases between the germline ends. The CDR3 sequence is 15 residues long. The germline V gene encodes CDR1 MNHEY and CDR2 SMNVEV (reference sequence). The CDR3 DNA is TGTGCCAGCAGCGATAGGAACTTAGGCGCCTACGAGCAGTACTTC. This encodes CASSDRNLGAYEQYF.

Turning to this clonotype: As the CDR3 is not closed by the conserved phenylalanine or tryptophan, this likely results from a read error. The rearrangement uses TRBV19 and TRBJ1-1; D is uncertain. Germline assignment: CDR1 LNHDA and CDR2 SQIVND (reference sequence). The CDR3 loop spans 13 amino acids. V was trimmed by 4 bases and J by 5 bases, leaving 11 bases between them. The chain's CDR3 is CASSTTGPTEAFL. In DNA form, the CDR3 reads TGTGCCAGTAGTACGACCGGGCCTACTGAAGCTTTCCTT.